This paragraph covers one T cell receptor beta chain sequence. This CDR3 is 15 amino acids long. V trimming: 1 base; J trimming: 3 bases; junction bases outside the gene matches: 5. TCRdb re-called the RT-PCR reads with MiXCR, one entry per CDR3 protein. The sample has more than 550,000 distinct CDR3 sequences; 14% are singletons. The sequencing input was memory CD4+ T cells from blood. This receptor was identified in a female donor in good health, serving as a healthy control. The chain couples TRBV12-3 or TRBV12-4 to TRBJ2-7, with 8 positions matching TRBD2. The CDR3 DNA is TGTGCCAGCAGTTTAGAGGGCGGGAGGTACTACGAGCAGTACTTC. It specifies CASSLEGGRYYEQYF.